This TCR beta chain was sequenced for a study of cytomegalovirus exposure and HLA in healthy donors. Overall study findings and caveats: Among the CMV-associated chains, three were confirmed in vitro as specific for CMV antigens. In a later analysis, HLA-C alleles had the fewest associated TCRs, DRB1 alleles the most. It was 150 to 200 TCR beta chains that were listed as cytomegalovirus-associated. What a later analysis reportedly showed was that an Asian-associated ancestry cluster had fewer N-insertions than the 666-donor mean.

PCR used 60 Vbeta primers and 13 Jbeta primers. Sequencing used immunoSEQ multiplex PCR; TCRdb keeps in-frame clones, though not all of them. The sample lists 110,000 to 150,000 clones, around 67% occurring once. Comment on this clone: Its antigen remains unidentified.

The CDR3 is 15 amino acids. V was clipped by 2 bases and J by 6 bases, with 13 bases between them. CDR1 and CDR2 from the germline V gene are MNHEY and SMNVEV (reference sequence). The chain has TRBV27 and TRBJ1-4, with D perhaps TRBD1 (6 bases). Specimen: PBMCs. The clonotype originates from a man aged 18 to 30 in good health and CMV-seropositive. The CDR3 sequence: CASSLIGQGYEKLFF. CDR3 DNA sequence: TGTGCCAGCAGTTTAATCGGGCAGGGGTATGAAAAACTGTTTTTT.